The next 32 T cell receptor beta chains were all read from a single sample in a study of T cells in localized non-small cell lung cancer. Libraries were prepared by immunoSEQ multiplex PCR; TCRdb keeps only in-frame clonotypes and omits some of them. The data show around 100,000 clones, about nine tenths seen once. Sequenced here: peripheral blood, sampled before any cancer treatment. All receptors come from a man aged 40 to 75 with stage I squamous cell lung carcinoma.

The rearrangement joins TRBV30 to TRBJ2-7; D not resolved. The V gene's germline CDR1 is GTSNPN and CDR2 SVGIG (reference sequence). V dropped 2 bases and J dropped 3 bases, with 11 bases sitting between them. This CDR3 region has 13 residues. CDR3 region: CAWSIRPNYEQYF. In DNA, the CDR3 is TGTGCCTGGAGTATAAGACCTAACTACGAGCAGTACTTC.

The CDR3 is CASRGQGAGGELFF. Here the CDR3 DNA reads TGTGCCAGCAGGGGACAGGGGGCGGGCGGGGAGCTGTTTTTT. The chain is built from TRBV2 and TRBJ2-2, with 12 bases aligning to TRBD1. This CDR3 comprises 14 residues. Germline CDR1 and CDR2: SNHLY and FYNNEI. After removal of 6 bases from V and 7 bases from J, the junction contained 3 bases not matched to a gene.

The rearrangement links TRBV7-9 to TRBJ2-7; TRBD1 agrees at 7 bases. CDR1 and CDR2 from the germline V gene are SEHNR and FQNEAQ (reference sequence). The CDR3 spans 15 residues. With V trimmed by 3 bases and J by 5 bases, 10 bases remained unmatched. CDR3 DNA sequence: TGTGCCAGCAGCTTGGGTTTGGGACAGTCCCACGAGCAGTACTTC. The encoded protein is CASSLGLGQSHEQYF. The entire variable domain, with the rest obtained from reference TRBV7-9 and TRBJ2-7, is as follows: DTGVSQNPRHKITKRGQNVTFRCDPISEHNRLYWYRQTLGQGPEFLTYFQNEAQLEKSRLLSDRFSAERPKGSFSTLEIQRTEQGDSAMYLCASSLGLGQSHEQYFGPGTRLTVT.

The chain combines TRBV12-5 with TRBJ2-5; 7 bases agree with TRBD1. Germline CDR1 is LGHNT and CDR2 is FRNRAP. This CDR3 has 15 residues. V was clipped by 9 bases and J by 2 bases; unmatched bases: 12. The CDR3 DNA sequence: TGTGCTAGCAGTCCCCGTAGACAGGGACAAGAGACCCAGTACTTC. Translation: CASSPRRQGQETQYF.

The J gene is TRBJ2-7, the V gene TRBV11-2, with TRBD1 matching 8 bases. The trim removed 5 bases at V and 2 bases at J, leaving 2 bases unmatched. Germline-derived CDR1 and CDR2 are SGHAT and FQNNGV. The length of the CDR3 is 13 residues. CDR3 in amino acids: CASSTDRAYEQYF. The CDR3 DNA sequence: TGTGCCAGCAGCACGGACAGGGCCTACGAGCAGTACTTC.

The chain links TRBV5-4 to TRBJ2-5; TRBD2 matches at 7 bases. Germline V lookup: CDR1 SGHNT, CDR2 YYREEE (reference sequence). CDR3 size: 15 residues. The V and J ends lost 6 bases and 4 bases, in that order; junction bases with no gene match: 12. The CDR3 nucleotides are TGTGCCAGCACCGTGAGGACCCCGGGGGGAGAGACCCAGTACTTC. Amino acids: CASTVRTPGGETQYF.

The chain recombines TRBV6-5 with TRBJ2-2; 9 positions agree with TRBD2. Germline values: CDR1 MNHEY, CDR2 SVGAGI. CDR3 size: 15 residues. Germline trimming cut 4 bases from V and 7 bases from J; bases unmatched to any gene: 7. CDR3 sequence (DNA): TGTGCCAGCAGTTTAACCAGCGGGGGGATCGGGGAGCTGTTTTTT. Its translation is CASSLTSGGIGELFF.

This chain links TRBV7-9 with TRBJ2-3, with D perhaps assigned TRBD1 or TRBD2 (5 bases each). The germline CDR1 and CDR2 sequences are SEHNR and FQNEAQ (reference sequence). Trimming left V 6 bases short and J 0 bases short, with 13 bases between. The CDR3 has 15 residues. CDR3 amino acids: CASSSGTTSTDTQYF. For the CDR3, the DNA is TGTGCCAGCAGTTCCGGGACGACCAGCACAGATACGCAGTATTTT.

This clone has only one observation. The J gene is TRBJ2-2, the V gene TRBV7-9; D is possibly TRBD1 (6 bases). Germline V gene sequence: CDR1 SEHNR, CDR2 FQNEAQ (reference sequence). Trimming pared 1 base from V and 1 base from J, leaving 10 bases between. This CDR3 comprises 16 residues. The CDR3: CASSLVRGQNTGELFF. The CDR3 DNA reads TGTGCCAGCAGCTTAGTCAGGGGCCAGAACACCGGGGAGCTGTTTTTT.

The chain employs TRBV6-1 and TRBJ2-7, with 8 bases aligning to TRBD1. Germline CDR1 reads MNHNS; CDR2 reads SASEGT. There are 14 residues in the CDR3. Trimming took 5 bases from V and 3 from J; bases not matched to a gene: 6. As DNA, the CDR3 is TGTGCCAGCAGTACCGGACAGGGCAGCTACGAGCAGTACTTC. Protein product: CASSTGQGSYEQYF.

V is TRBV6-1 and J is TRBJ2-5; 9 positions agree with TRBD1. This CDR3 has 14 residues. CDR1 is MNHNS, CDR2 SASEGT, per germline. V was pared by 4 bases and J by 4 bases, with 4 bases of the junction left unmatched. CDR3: CASSVNRGPETQYF. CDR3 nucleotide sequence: TGTGCCAGCAGTGTAAACAGGGGGCCAGAGACCCAGTACTTC.

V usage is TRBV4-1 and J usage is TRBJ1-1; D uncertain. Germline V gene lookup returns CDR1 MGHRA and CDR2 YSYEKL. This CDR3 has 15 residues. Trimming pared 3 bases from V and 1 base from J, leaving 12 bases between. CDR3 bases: TGCGCCAGCAGCCAGGGAAGGACGGGGAACACTGAAGCTTTCTTT. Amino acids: CASSQGRTGNTEAFF.

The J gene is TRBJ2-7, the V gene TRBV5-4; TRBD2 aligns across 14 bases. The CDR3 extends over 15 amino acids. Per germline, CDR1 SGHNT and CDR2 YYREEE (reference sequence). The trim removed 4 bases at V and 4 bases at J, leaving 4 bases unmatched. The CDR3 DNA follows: TGTGCCAGCAGCACCGGGACTAGCGGGGGTTACGAGCAGTACTTC. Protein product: CASSTGTSGGYEQYF. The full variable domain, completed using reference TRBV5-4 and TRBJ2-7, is ETGVTQSPTHLIKTRGQQVTLRCSSQSGHNTVSWYQQALGQGPQFIFQYYREEENGRGNFPPRFSGLQFPNYSSELNVNALELDDSALYLCASSTGTSGGYEQYFGPGTRLTVT.

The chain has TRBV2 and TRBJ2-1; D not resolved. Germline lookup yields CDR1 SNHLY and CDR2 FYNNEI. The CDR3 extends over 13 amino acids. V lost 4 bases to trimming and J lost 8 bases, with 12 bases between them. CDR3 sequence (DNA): TGTGCCAGCAGTGGGGCACCGAAACATGAGCAGTTCTTC. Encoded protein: CASSGAPKHEQFF.

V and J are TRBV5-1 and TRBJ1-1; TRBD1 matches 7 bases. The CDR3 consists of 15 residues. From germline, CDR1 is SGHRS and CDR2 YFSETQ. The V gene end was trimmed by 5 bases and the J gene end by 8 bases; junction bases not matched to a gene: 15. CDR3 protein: CASRSTGSSTFEAFF. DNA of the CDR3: TGCGCCAGCAGGTCGACAGGGTCCTCCACCTTCGAAGCTTTCTTT.

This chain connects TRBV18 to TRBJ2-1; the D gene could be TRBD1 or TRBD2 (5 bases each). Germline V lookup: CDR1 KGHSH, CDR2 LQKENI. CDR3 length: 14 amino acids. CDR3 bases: TGTTCGACCACCCCCTTAGTGTTGGGGGATGAGCAGTTCTTC. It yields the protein CSTTPLVLGDEQFF. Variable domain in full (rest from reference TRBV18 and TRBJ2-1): NAGVMQNPRHLVRRRGQEARLRCSPMKGHSHVYWYRQLPEEGLKFMVYLQKENIIDESGMPKERFSAEFPKEGPSILRIQQVVRGDSAAYFCSTTPLVLGDEQFFGPGTRLTVL.

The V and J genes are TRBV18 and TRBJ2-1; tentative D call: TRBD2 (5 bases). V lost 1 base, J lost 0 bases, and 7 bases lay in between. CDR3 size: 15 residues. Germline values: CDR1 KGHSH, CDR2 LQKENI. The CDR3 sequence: CASSPLGSSYNEQFF. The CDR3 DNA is TGTGCCAGCTCACCACTGGGGAGCTCCTACAATGAGCAGTTCTTC.

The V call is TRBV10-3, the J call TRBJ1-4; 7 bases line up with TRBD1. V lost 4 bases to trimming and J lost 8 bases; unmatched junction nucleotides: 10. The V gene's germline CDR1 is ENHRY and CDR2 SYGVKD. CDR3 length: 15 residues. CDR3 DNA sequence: TGTGCCATCAGTGGGGTCGACAGGGCGGGAGAAAAACTGTTTTTT. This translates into CAISGVDRAGEKLFF.

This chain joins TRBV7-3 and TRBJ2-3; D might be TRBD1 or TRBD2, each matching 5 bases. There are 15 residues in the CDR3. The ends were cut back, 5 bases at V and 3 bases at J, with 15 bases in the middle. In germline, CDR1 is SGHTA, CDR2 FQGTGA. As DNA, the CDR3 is TGTGCCAGCAGCACACCCCGGGACGGAACAGATACGCAGTATTTT. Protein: CASSTPRDGTDTQYF.

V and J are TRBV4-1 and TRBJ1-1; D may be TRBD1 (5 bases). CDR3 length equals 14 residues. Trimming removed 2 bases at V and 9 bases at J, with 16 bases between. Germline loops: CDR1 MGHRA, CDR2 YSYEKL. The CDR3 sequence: CASSQIYGAPKAFF. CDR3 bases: TGCGCCAGCAGCCAAATATATGGGGCGCCGAAAGCTTTCTTT.

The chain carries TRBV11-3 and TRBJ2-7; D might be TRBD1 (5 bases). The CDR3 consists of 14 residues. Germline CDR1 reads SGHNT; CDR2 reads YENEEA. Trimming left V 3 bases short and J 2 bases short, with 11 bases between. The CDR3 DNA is TGTGCCAGCAGCTTGGCAGGGCAGGCCTACGAGCAGTACTTC. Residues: CASSLAGQAYEQYF.

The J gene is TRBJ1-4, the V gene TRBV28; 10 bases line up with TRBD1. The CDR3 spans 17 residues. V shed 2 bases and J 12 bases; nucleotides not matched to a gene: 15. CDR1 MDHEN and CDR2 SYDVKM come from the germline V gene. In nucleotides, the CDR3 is TGTGCCAGCAGTTTAGGTGGGACAGGGGAGGCTTGGTTTGAACTGTTTTTT. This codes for CASSLGGTGEAWFELFF.

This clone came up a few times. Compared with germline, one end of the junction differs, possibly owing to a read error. The CDR3 loop reads CASSDRDSRNF. CDR3 nucleotide sequence: TGTGCCAGCAGCGACCGGGACAGCCGAAACTTT. J is TRBJ1-6 and V is TRBV2; 7 nucleotides match TRBD1. CDR1 and CDR2 from the germline V gene are SNHLY and FYNNEI. CDR3 size: 11 residues.

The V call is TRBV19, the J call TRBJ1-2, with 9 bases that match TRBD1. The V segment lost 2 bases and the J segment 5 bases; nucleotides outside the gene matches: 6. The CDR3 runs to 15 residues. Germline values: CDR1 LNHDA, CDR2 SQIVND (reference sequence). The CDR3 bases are TGTGCCAGTAGTATAAACGGACAGGGGAGATATGGCTACACCTTC. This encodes CASSINGQGRYGYTF. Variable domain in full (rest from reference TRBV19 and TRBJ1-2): DGGITQSPKYLFRKEGQNVTLSCEQNLNHDAMYWYRQDPGQGLRLIYYSQIVNDFQKGDIAEGYSVSREKKESFPLTVTSAQKNPTAFYLCASSINGQGRYGYTFGSGTRLTVV.

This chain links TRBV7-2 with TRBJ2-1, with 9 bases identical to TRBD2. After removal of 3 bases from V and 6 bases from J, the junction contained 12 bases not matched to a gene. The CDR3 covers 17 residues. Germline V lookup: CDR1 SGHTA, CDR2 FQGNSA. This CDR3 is CASSFRPLSGGSNEQFF. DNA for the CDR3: TGTGCCAGCAGCTTTAGACCCCTGAGCGGGGGGTCCAATGAGCAGTTCTTC.

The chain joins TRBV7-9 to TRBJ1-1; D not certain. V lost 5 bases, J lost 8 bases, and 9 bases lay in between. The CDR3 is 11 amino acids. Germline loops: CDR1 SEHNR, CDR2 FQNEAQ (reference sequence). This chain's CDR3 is CASSPLSEAFF. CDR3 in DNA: TGTGCCAGCAGCCCTCTCTCGGAAGCTTTCTTT.

CDR3 bases: TGTGCCAGCAGCGTAGACCCAGCTTCCTACGAGCAGTACTTC. Amino acids: CASSVDPASYEQYF. The rearrangement joins TRBV9 to TRBJ2-7; D unresolved. The CDR3 has 14 amino acids. The germline CDR1 and CDR2 sequences are SGDLS and YYNGEE. V was clipped by 0 bases and J by 1 base, with 8 bases between them.

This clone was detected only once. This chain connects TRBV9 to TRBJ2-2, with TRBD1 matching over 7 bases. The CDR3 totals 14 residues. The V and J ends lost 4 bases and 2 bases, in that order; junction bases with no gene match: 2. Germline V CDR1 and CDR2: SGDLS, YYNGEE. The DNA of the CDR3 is TGTGCCAGCAGCTGGACAGGAAACACCGGGGAGCTGTTTTTT. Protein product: CASSWTGNTGELFF.

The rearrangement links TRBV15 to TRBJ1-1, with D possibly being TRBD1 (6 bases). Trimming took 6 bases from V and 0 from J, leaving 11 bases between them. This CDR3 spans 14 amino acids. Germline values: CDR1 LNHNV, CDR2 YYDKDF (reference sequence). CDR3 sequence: CATSQRTVNTEAFF. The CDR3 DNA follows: TGTGCCACCAGTCAACGGACAGTGAACACTGAAGCTTTCTTT.

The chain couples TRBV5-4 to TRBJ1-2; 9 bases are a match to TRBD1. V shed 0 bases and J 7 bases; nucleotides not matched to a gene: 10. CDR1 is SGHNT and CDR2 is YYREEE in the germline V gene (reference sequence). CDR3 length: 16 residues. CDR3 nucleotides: TGTGCCAGCAGCTTGGGGCTCAGACAGGGGGATATTGGCTACACCTTC. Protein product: CASSLGLRQGDIGYTF.

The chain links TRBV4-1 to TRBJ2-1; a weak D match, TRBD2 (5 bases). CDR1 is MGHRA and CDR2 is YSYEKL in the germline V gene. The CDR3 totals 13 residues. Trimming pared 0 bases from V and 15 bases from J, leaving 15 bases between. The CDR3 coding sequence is TGCGCCAGCAGCCAAGAAGGAGGTGGGCGACGGTTCTTC. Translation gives CASSQEGGGRRFF.

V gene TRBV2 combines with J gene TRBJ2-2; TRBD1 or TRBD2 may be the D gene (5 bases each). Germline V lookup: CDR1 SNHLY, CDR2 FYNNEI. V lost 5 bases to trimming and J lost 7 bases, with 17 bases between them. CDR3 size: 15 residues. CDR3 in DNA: TGTGCCAGCAGTCGGTCAGGGACCAGACTCGGGGAGCTGTTTTTT. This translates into CASSRSGTRLGELFF.